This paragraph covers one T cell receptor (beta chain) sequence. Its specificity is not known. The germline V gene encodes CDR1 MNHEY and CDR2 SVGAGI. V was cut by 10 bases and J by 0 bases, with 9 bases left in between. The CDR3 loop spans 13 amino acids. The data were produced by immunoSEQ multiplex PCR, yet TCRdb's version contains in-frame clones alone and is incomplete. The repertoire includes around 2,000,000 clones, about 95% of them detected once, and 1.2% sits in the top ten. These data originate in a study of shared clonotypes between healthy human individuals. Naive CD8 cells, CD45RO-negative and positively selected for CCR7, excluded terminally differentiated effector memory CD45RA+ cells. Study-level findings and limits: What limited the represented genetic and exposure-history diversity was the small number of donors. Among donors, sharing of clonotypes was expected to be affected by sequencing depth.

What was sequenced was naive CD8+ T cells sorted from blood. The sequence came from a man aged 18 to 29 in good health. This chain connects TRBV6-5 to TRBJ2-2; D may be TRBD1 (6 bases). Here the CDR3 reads CATAGANTGELFF. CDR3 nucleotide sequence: TGTGCCACGGCAGGGGCGAACACCGGGGAGCTGTTTTTT.